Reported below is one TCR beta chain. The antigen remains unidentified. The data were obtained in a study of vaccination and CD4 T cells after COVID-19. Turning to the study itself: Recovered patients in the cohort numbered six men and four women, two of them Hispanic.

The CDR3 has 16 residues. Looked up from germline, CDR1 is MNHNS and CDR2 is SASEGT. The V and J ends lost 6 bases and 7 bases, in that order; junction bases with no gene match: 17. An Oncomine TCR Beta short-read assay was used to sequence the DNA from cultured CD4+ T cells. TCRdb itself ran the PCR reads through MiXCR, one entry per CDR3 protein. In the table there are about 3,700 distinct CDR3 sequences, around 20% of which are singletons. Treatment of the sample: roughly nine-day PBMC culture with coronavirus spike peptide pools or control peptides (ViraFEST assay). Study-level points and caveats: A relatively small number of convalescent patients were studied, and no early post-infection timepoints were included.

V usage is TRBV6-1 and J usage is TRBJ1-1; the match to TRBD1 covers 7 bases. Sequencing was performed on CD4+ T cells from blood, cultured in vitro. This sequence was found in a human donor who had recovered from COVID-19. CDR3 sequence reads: CASRKGGVGGKVEAFF. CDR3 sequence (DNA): TGTGCCAGCAGAAAAGGGGGCGTCGGGGGTAAGGTTGAAGCTTTCTTT.